The 6 T cell receptor beta chains below come from one sample, sequenced in a study of metastatic and nonmetastatic thyroid tumors. With MiXCR, TCRdb reprocessed the PCR reads. The sample has approximately 16,000 clones, 9.5% to 15% seen once. All patients reached thyroid surgery having received no treatment beforehand. Sequenced input: blood. All receptors come from a female donor with papillary thyroid cancer or a benign thyroid nodule (not recorded which). Some clones in this sample may be carry-over from other donors' samples.

The chain employs TRBV6-1 and TRBJ1-6, with D uncertain. Germline assignment: CDR1 MNHNS and CDR2 SASEGT. Deletions cut 2 bases from V and 9 bases from J, with 14 bases between. The CDR3 extends over 15 amino acids. The CDR3 nucleotides are TGTGCCAGCAGTGAATTAACTACCGGCCGTTCACCCCTCCACTTT. This sequence encodes CASSELTTGRSPLHF.

As for this clone: A much larger clone is a single base away; this may be a read error. For the CDR3, the DNA is TGTGCCAGCAGCTTTAGACAGGGCGTGACAGATACGCAGTATTTT. This codes for CASSFRQGVTDTQYF. The rearrangement joins TRBV5-4 to TRBJ2-3; 7 bases agree with TRBD1. Germline V gives CDR1 SGHNT, CDR2 YYREEE (reference sequence). Germline trimming cut 2 bases from V and 3 bases from J; bases unmatched to any gene: 6. The length of the CDR3 is 15 residues.

This clone was seen only a few times. With a much larger clone just one base away, this may be a read error. The chain uses TRBV6-5 and TRBJ1-5; D possibly corresponds to TRBD1 (5 bases). The CDR3 sequence is 16 residues long. CDR1 is MNHEY, CDR2 SVGAGI, per germline. The V and J ends lost 0 bases and 9 bases respectively, with 18 bases between them. CDR3 in DNA: TGTGCCAGCAGTTACTCGGGGGTCGTCCTTTCCCGGCCCCAGCATTTT. It encodes CASSYSGVVLSRPQHF.

This clone was counted many times. The gene calls are TRBV10-3 and TRBJ1-2; 9 nucleotides agree with TRBD1. This CDR3 is built from 14 residues. The junction had 2 bases not matched to a gene; V was cut back by 0 bases and J by 6 bases. CDR1 is ENHRY, CDR2 SYGVKD, per germline. The CDR3 here is CAISESQGAHGYTF. CDR3 in DNA: TGTGCCATCAGTGAGTCACAGGGGGCGCATGGCTACACCTTC.

By its share, this clone is medium-sized. The V gene is TRBV6-1, the J gene TRBJ1-2, with 7 bases identical to TRBD1. Germline V lookup: CDR1 MNHNS, CDR2 SASEGT. Trimming removed 5 bases from V and 2 bases from J; junction bases left unmatched: 5. The CDR3 runs to 14 residues. In DNA form, the CDR3 reads TGTGCCAGCAGTCCCCAGGACAGGAACTATGGCTACACCTTC. Encoded protein: CASSPQDRNYGYTF.

This clone was recorded at least ten times. The rearrangement links TRBV20-1 to TRBJ2-1; maybe TRBD2 (6 bases). V dropped 4 bases and J dropped 5 bases, with 9 bases sitting between them. From germline, CDR1 is DFQATT and CDR2 SNEGSKA (reference sequence). This CDR3 has 12 residues. CDR3 protein: CSAKAGHNEQFF. CDR3 DNA sequence: TGCAGTGCTAAGGCGGGACACAATGAGCAGTTCTTC.